This record looks at one TCR beta chain sequence and its context. In this sample, this clone turned up many times. Its target antigen remains unknown. No per-base quality is available; no much larger clone lies one base away. CDR1 SQVTM and CDR2 ANQGSEA are derived from the germline V gene. Taken from cysteine to phenylalanine, the CDR3 has 13 residues. Only the CDR3 region is kept as DNA, spanning 39 bases read in frame from base 1. V loses 6 bases of germline sequence and J loses 0 bases, and the interval between the two ends is 9 bases. TCR CDR3 regions were amplified from genomic DNA by multiplex PCR using the deep immunoSEQ assay. Extracted genomic DNA from each cell subset was spread evenly across all wells of several immunoSEQ 96-well plates, with each plate serving as a replicate. For sorted subsets, approximately 210 ng of genomic DNA, equivalent to around 29,000 T cell genomes, went into each replicate PCR. Purified libraries were quantified with a Qubit 3.0 fluorometer, sized on a Bioanalyzer 2100, and re-quantified with the KAPA Library Quantification kit. Each immunoSEQ 96-well plate was sequenced on its own single-read 150-cycle Illumina NextSeq 550 flow cell. As for the authors' bioinformatics: Because the immunoSEQ output held only junctional sequences and lacked quality scores, the filtering could not match the filtering applied to full-length reads. Sequences were annotated with PyIR, a Python wrapper for IgBLAST v1.9, and V/J genes and CDR3 were assigned using IMGT germline references. Reads were removed for weak V/J assignments (E-value above 1e-6), missing CDR3, stop codons, out-of-frame junctions, or ambiguous translated residues. V3J clonotypes were defined as sequences sharing an identical inferred V gene, J gene, and CDR3 amino acid sequence. To compute the percentage overlap between repertoires, the number of shared unique clonotypes was divided by the size of the smaller repertoire. RTK rarefaction, the Chao1 estimator, and Recon v2.1 estimates of unobserved clonotypes were used to assess repertoire richness. For all TCRbeta clonotypes obtained by the gDNA method from a handful of donors, generation probabilities were computed with OLGA. Entries here come from immuneACCESS through TCRdb and include only in-frame sequences with V and J called. Some clones fail to appear in such tables; in the studies checked, an unresolved V gene covers under half of the shortfall, and the cause of the remainder is unknown. The V and J calls and clone size were taken over from that table, and D and trimming were inferred from the DNA. The sample table holds approximately 1,000,000 clones, of which roughly 77% were seen once. The ten largest clones take up about 0.94% of the sample.

The sample originates from a study of shared clonotypes between healthy human individuals (TCRdb year 2020). About the study as a whole: The cohort included a few men and two women between 18 and 49 years of age. For each donor, CD4 naive and CD4 memory were each given three plates, CD8 naive was given two plates, and CD8 memory was given one plate. Blood TCR repertoires of about 5 healthy adults were deeply sequenced to estimate repertoire size and the extent of clonotype sharing between individuals. Different laboratories and diverse techniques were used to prepare libraries and sequence TCR repertoires, to increase sequencing depth and limit assay-specific biases. Each donor's leukapheresis produced roughly between roughly 0.85 and 9.5 billion PBMCs. The study at large found these results: Clonotypes shared by all four sorted-subset donors showed higher generation probabilities than non-shared clonotypes. Naive subsets generally had larger estimated clonotype richness than memory subsets did. Incomplete sequencing was indicated by rarefaction of sorted-subset datasets, despite the large sequencing depth. Sampling was limited to blood, and TCR repertoires in tissue likely differ from TCR repertoires in blood. Sharing across four donors was observed for around 5% of naive CD4, over 3% of naive CD8, about 2.3% of memory CD4, and roughly 0.4% of memory CD8 clonotypes. Pairwise subsampling indicated that sequencing depth was expected to affect the degree of clonotype sharing among donors. The small number of donors limited the genetic and exposure-history diversity represented.

Healthy HIV-negative adults with no recently reported acute infections or vaccinations were included as donors. Every donor was a Caucasian adult living in Nashville, Tennessee, USA. CD4+ T cells were enriched through magnetic negative selection, after which naive cells were positively selected on CD45RA and the remaining negative fraction served as the memory subset. Blood was obtained by leukapheresis, after which PBMCs were separated by Ficoll-Histopaque density gradient centrifugation and cryopreserved in liquid nitrogen vapor phase. Analytical flow cytometry was used to check the purity and quantity of each magnetically sorted T cell population. From each sorted fraction, genomic DNA was isolated and quantified by UV absorbance on a Nanodrop 2000c.

The receptor's source is a man aged 18 to 35 in good health. Some clones in this sample may be carry-over from other donors' samples. Recombination connected TRBV29-1 to TRBJ1-3, and the D gene may be TRBD1, 5 bases matching. Sequencing was performed on memory CD4+ T cells from PBMCs. Reading the label with the study, this specimen's cell subset or site is: CD45RA-negative fraction. The encoded CDR3 is CSVQGNSGNTIYF. Read as DNA, the sequence is TGCAGCGTGCAGGGCAACTCTGGAAACACCATATATTTT.